These 18 T cell receptor beta chains share one sample of origin, sequenced in a study of blood T cells in healthy people across ages. Using a J-beta primer mix together with a sample-barcoded 5' primer, a second PCR was run for about 7 to 12 cycles. Each CDR3 protein gets one entry after TCRdb re-called the 5' RACE reads with MiXCR. The sample contains roughly 830,000 distinct CDR3 sequences, under 80% of which appear only once. Input material: blood. The receptors stem from a man aged 30 to 39 in good health.

The chain carries TRBV4-3 and TRBJ2-7; D remains ambiguous. The CDR3 spans 14 residues. The ends were cut back, 0 bases at V and 0 bases at J, with 6 bases in the middle. Germline V lookup: CDR1 LGHNA, CDR2 YSLEER. CDR3 amino acids: CASSQESISYEQYF. The CDR3 region has the DNA TGCGCCAGCAGCCAAGAAAGCATCTCCTACGAGCAGTACTTC.

This clonotype was detected a few times. V and J are TRBV27 and TRBJ2-7, with D perhaps TRBD1 or TRBD2 (5 bases each). Germline V lookup: CDR1 MNHEY, CDR2 SMNVEV (reference sequence). The CDR3 is 12 residues long. V lost 7 bases and J 4 bases, leaving 11 bases between the germline ends. This CDR3 reads CASKRGAYEQYF. For the CDR3, the DNA is TGTGCCAGCAAACGGGGCGCTTACGAGCAGTACTTC.

This chain links TRBV9 with TRBJ1-4; D is unclear. Per the germline V gene, CDR1 is SGDLS and CDR2 is YYNGEE. The CDR3 contains 13 residues. V lost 7 bases to trimming and J lost 4 bases, with 11 bases between them. The DNA of the CDR3 is TGTGCCAGCGGTCGCCGGGGTAATGAAAAACTGTTTTTT. The encoded protein is CASGRRGNEKLFF.

The chain uses TRBV15 and TRBJ2-4; D unclear. The J call may be incorrect, as the DNA end agrees better with TRBJ2-7. Germline CDR1 and CDR2: LNHNV and YYDKDF (reference sequence). The CDR3 spans 12 residues. The CDR3 loop reads CATSRSGVEQYF. The CDR3 bases are TGTGCCACCAGCAGGAGTGGGGTCGAGCAGTACTTC.

Written as DNA, the CDR3 is TGTGCCAGCAGTCAGGTGATAGGGAAGAGATACGAGCAGTACTTC. It specifies CASSQVIGKRYEQYF. J is TRBJ2-7 and V is TRBV27; D not resolved. The germline V gene has CDR1 MNHEY and CDR2 SMNVEV (reference sequence). The CDR3 covers 15 residues. Trimming pared 5 bases from V and 4 bases from J, leaving 18 bases between.

This chain joins TRBV9 and TRBJ2-2; D not certain. Trimming left V 0 bases short and J 6 bases short, with 6 bases between. The germline V gene has CDR1 SGDLS and CDR2 YYNGEE. The CDR3 has 13 residues. CDR3 bases: TGTGCCAGCAGCGTAGGTCCCCCCGGGGAGCTGTTTTTT. This gives the protein CASSVGPPGELFF.

The rearrangement links TRBV3-1 to TRBJ1-1; D possibly corresponds to TRBD1 (5 bases). This CDR3 comprises 15 residues. V was shortened by 0 bases and J by 1 base, with 9 bases between the two germline ends. Germline loops: CDR1 LGHDT, CDR2 YNNKEL (reference sequence). CDR3 DNA sequence: TGTGCCAGCAGCCAAGAATTTGGGGGGAACACTGAAGCTTTCTTT. Translating gives CASSQEFGGNTEAFF.

This chain uses TRBV4-2 with TRBJ1-2; D may be TRBD1 (5 bases). CDR3 length: 15 amino acids. Germline V gene sequence: CDR1 LGHNA, CDR2 YNFKEQ. The ends were cut back, 1 base at V and 3 bases at J, with 12 bases in the middle. In DNA, the CDR3 is TGTGCCAGCAGCCAAGTTGAGGGGACGGACTATGGCTACACCTTC. This encodes CASSQVEGTDYGYTF.

The rearrangement joins TRBV20-1 to TRBJ1-6; no clear D gene. CDR3 size: 13 residues. Trimming pared 8 bases from V and 7 bases from J, leaving 15 bases between. Germline CDR1 is DFQATT and CDR2 is SNEGSKA (reference sequence). This chain's CDR3 is CSPADGGNSPLHF. The CDR3 DNA reads TGCAGTCCCGCCGACGGCGGCAATTCACCCCTCCACTTT.

The chain combines TRBV6-1 with TRBJ2-3, with 9 positions matching TRBD1. V lost 8 bases, J lost 2 bases, and 11 bases stayed unmatched. The germline V gene has CDR1 MNHNS and CDR2 SASEGT. The CDR3 contains 16 residues. The CDR3 DNA reads TGTGCCAGCTCCTTACAGGGGGCCCTCATCACAGATACGCAGTATTTT. It codes for CASSLQGALITDTQYF.

The V and J genes are TRBV6-2 or TRBV6-3 and TRBJ1-1, with D possibly matching TRBD1 (5 bases). The CDR3 sequence is 16 residues long. Trimming left V 2 bases short and J 3 bases short, with 16 bases between. Germline CDR1 and CDR2: MNHEY and SVGEGT. The CDR3 reads CASSYATARQDTEAFF. In nucleotides, the CDR3 is TGTGCCAGCAGTTACGCGACAGCTCGGCAGGACACTGAAGCTTTCTTT.

The chain recombines TRBV20-1 with TRBJ2-4, with TRBD1 identical over 8 bases. Trimming at V came to 5 bases and at J to 4 bases, leaving 7 bases not matched to a gene. The germline gives CDR1 DFQATT, CDR2 SNEGSKA (reference sequence). This CDR3 comprises 14 residues. CDR3 sequence: CSASPQGAKNIQYF. CDR3 sequence (DNA): TGCAGTGCTTCCCCTCAGGGGGCGAAAAACATTCAGTACTTC.

V usage is TRBV12-3 or TRBV12-4 and J usage is TRBJ2-6, with 8 bases matching TRBD1. V lost 5 bases, J lost 3 bases, and 9 bases stayed unmatched. The CDR3 covers 17 residues. DNA for the CDR3: TGTGCCAGCAGTGCCGACAGGGGTATTATTGGGGCCAACGTCCTGACTTTC. Its protein is CASSADRGIIGANVLTF.

This sequence joins TRBV5-1 and TRBJ2-7; 7 nucleotides align to TRBD1. Germline CDR1 and CDR2: SGHRS and YFSETQ. The CDR3 is 14 amino acids. V shed 6 bases and J 0 bases; nucleotides not matched to a gene: 6. CDR3 in DNA: TGCGCCAGCATGGGGACAGCCAGCTCCTACGAGCAGTACTTC. Translated, it gives CASMGTASSYEQYF.

V is TRBV25-1 and J is TRBJ2-1; TRBD2 agrees at 15 bases. Germline lookup yields CDR1 MGHDK and CDR2 SYGVNS. After removal of 1 base from V and 6 bases from J, the junction contained 4 bases not matched to a gene. The CDR3 has 17 amino acids. DNA for the CDR3: TGTGCCAGCAGTGAATTCGGACTAGCGGGGGGGGGCAATGAGCAGTTCTTC. This sequence encodes CASSEFGLAGGGNEQFF.

This clonotype was observed once. The J gene is TRBJ2-7, the V gene TRBV25-1; possibly TRBD2 for D (5 bases). V lost 4 bases and J lost 0, with 13 bases in between. Germline-derived CDR1 and CDR2 are MGHDK and SYGVNS. The CDR3 spans 15 residues. The CDR3 DNA sequence: TGTGCCAGCAGTGCTGGGTCAACTAGCTCCTACGAGCAGTACTTC. It yields the protein CASSAGSTSSYEQYF.

Ten or more counts support this clonotype. The V gene is TRBV6-5, the J gene TRBJ1-6, with D uncertain. The V end lost 6 bases, the J end lost 10 bases, and 13 bases lay between the germline ends. Per the germline V gene, CDR1 is MNHEY and CDR2 is SVGAGI. There are 13 residues in the CDR3. The CDR3 loop reads CASSQREDSPLHF. CDR3 DNA sequence: TGTGCCAGCAGCCAGAGGGAGGACTCACCCCTCCACTTT.

The genes are TRBV3-1 and TRBJ2-3, with 11 bases that match TRBD2. The length of the CDR3 is 16 residues. Germline-derived CDR1 and CDR2 are LGHDT and YNNKEL (reference sequence). Trimming took 4 bases from V and 3 from J; bases not matched to a gene: 6. This chain's CDR3 is CASSRPTSGVTDTQYF. DNA of the CDR3: TGTGCCAGCAGCCGCCCGACTAGCGGGGTTACAGATACGCAGTATTTT.